The 27 T cell receptor beta chains reported below all come from one sample, sequenced in a study of beta chain features in type 1 diabetes (dated by TCRdb to the late 2010s). These receptors' antigens are unknown. Here is what the overall study found, with its caveats: A moderate but significant shortening of TCRB CDR3 length was observed in type 1 diabetes patients in all four CD4+ subsets.

Library method: the immunoSEQ multiplex PCR assay. All of the isolated RNA was reverse transcribed with the High Capacity cDNA Reverse Transcription Kit, so expressed TCRB transcripts were sequenced. In TCRdb, the immuneACCESS table is reduced to in-frame sequences with V and J assigned. These tables do not hold every clone; where another copy was compared, an unresolved V gene accounts for under half, and the others remain unexplained. This sample gives about 640,000 clones in total; around 12% of them show up just once. The ten largest clones represent around 0.12% of the sample. Sequencing was done on a sample of naive CD4+ T cells from blood. The meaning of the sample's cell subset or site label: true naive CD4+ T cells. All receptors derive from a man aged 30 to 45 with type 1 diabetes.

This clone was picked up a small number of times. The chain uses TRBV7-7 and TRBJ2-7; D may be TRBD1 or TRBD2 (5 bases each). The ends were cut back, 0 bases at V and 1 base at J, with 16 bases in the middle. CDR3 length equals 17 residues. Germline CDR1 and CDR2: SSHAT and FNYEAQ (reference sequence). CDR3 sequence reads: CASSLARLWGPSYEQYF. CDR3 nucleotide sequence: TGTGCCAGCAGCTTAGCCCGCCTTTGGGGACCATCCTACGAGCAGTACTTC.

This clone came up a few times. The rearrangement uses TRBV7-2 and TRBJ1-6; possibly TRBD1 for D (5 bases). V was trimmed by 1 base and J by 10 bases, leaving 17 bases between them. From germline, CDR1 is SGHTA and CDR2 FQGNSA. The CDR3 is 16 amino acids. The CDR3 nucleotides read TGTGCCAGCAGCTTAGTGGGGGGTCTCTACCGCTCACCCCTCCACTTT. Its protein is CASSLVGGLYRSPLHF.

There are a few counts of this clone. This chain joins TRBV25-1 and TRBJ2-1; tentative D call: TRBD1 (6 bases). Trimming left V 3 bases short and J 0 bases short, with 9 bases between. Looked up from germline, CDR1 is MGHDK and CDR2 is SYGVNS. This CDR3 has 15 amino acids. As DNA, the CDR3 is TGTGCCAGCAGTGAGGCAGGGGTCTCCTACAATGAGCAGTTCTTC. It is translated as CASSEAGVSYNEQFF.

This clone has more than one count but fewer than ten. The chain uses TRBV6-5 and TRBJ1-5; D remains ambiguous. Germline CDR1 reads MNHEY; CDR2 reads SVGAGI. V gave up 6 bases and J gave up 2 bases, with 8 bases separating them. This CDR3 spans 13 amino acids. The CDR3 is CASRAGGNQPQHF. In DNA form, the CDR3 reads TGTGCCAGCAGAGCAGGCGGCAATCAGCCCCAGCATTTT.

This clone was detected only a few times. This chain links TRBV7-2 with TRBJ2-7; D is uncertain. Trimming left V 5 bases short and J 6 bases short, with 11 bases between. Per germline, CDR1 SGHTA and CDR2 FQGNSA. The CDR3 loop spans 12 amino acids. CDR3 DNA: TGTGCCAGCAGCCGATCCGGCCCCGAGCAGTACTTC. Translated: CASSRSGPEQYF.

The chain recombines TRBV5-1 with TRBJ2-7; 7 positions match TRBD1. The CDR3 loop spans 14 amino acids. Trimming at V came to 4 bases and at J to 6 bases, leaving 10 bases not matched to a gene. The germline gives CDR1 SGHRS, CDR2 YFSETQ. The CDR3 nucleotides read TGCGCCAGCAGCGTAGGACAGGATCCGGGCGAGCAGTACTTC. Translated, it gives CASSVGQDPGEQYF.

This chain connects TRBV2 to TRBJ2-7, with a tentative D call TRBD2 (5 bases). The V gene lost 7 bases and the J gene lost 5 bases, with 15 bases spanning the gap. Germline CDR1 reads SNHLY; CDR2 reads FYNNEI. This CDR3 spans 13 amino acids. The CDR3 sequence is CASTEGRDHEQYF. Here the CDR3 DNA reads TGTGCCAGCACCGAGGGTAGGGATCACGAGCAGTACTTC. Full variable domain (rest looked up from reference TRBV2 and TRBJ2-7): EPEVTQTPSHQVTQMGQEVILRCVPISNHLYFYWYRQILGQKVEFLVSFYNNEISEKSEIFDDQFSVERPDGSNFTLKIRSTKLEDSAMYFCASTEGRDHEQYFGPGTRLTVT.

This clone was detected once. The J gene is TRBJ2-5, the V gene TRBV27; TRBD1 matches 9 bases. The CDR3 sequence is 16 residues long. J gave up 1 base and V 3 bases, and 6 bases lay outside the gene matches. CDR1 and CDR2 (germline): MNHEY, SMNVEV (reference sequence). CDR3 DNA sequence: TGTGCCAGCAGTTTTTTGGGACAGGGTTCCCAAGAGACCCAGTACTTC. Residues: CASSFLGQGSQETQYF.

The J gene is TRBJ2-6, the V gene TRBV5-6; D remains unclear. Trimming removed 0 bases at V and 2 bases at J, with 3 bases between. CDR3 size: 14 residues. CDR1 SGHDT and CDR2 YYEEEE come from the germline V gene. CDR3 in DNA: TGTGCCAGCAGCTTGGGGCCTGGGGCCAACGTCCTGACTTTC. Amino acids: CASSLGPGANVLTF.

The CDR3 DNA reads TGTGCCAGCAGCTTTATTGAGGGGGAGACCCAGTACTTC. As protein: CASSFIEGETQYF. The chain carries TRBV7-3 and TRBJ2-5, with D tentatively TRBD1 or TRBD2 (5 bases each). CDR3 size: 13 residues. Germline CDR1 SGHTA, CDR2 FQGTGA. The ends were cut back, 3 bases at V and 5 bases at J, with 10 bases in the middle.

The chain joins TRBV7-9 to TRBJ2-6; D is undetermined. Per germline, CDR1 SEHNR and CDR2 FQNEAQ (reference sequence). The V end lost 11 bases, the J end lost 5 bases, and 10 bases lay between the germline ends. The CDR3 extends over 12 amino acids. As DNA, the CDR3 is TGTGCCGAAGGCGCCCGGGCCAACGTCCTGACTTTC. Protein product: CAEGARANVLTF. Complete variable domain (other parts from reference TRBV7-9 and TRBJ2-6): DTGVSQNPRHKITKRGQNVTFRCDPISEHNRLYWYRQTLGQGPEFLTYFQNEAQLEKSRLLSDRFSAERPKGSFSTLEIQRTEQGDSAMYLCAEGARANVLTFGAGSRLTVL.

The J gene is TRBJ2-5, the V gene TRBV6-5, with D possibly matching TRBD1 (5 bases). In germline, CDR1 is MNHEY, CDR2 SVGAGI. CDR3 length equals 12 residues. V dropped 7 bases and J dropped 3 bases, with 9 bases sitting between them. The CDR3 DNA reads as TGTGCCAGCACTAGGGGTAAAGAGACCCAGTACTTC. Encoded protein: CASTRGKETQYF.

The chain links TRBV27 to TRBJ1-1, with 8 bases aligning to TRBD1. Germline V gene lookup returns CDR1 MNHEY and CDR2 SMNVEV (reference sequence). The J segment lost 0 bases and the V segment lost 3 bases, leaving 9 bases of the junction unmatched. This CDR3 has 17 amino acids. CDR3 sequence: CASSFLGQGRLNTEAFF. CDR3 coding DNA: TGTGCCAGCAGTTTCCTTGGACAGGGAAGGCTGAACACTGAAGCTTTCTTT.

The gene calls are TRBV6-6 and TRBJ1-6; D call uncertain. The CDR3 contains 12 residues. Germline CDR1 is MNHNY and CDR2 is SVGAGI (reference sequence). V was shortened by 6 bases and J by 5 bases, with 5 bases between the two germline ends. Here the CDR3 DNA reads TGTGCCAGCAGGCCGAATAATTCACCCCTCCACTTT. Translating it yields CASRPNNSPLHF.

This clone was picked up a small number of times. The chain joins TRBV27 to TRBJ2-3; the D is unclear. The CDR3 has 15 residues. The germline V gene has CDR1 MNHEY and CDR2 SMNVEV (reference sequence). The V end was cut by 4 bases, the J end by 3 bases, with 14 bases between. The CDR3, as DNA: TGTGCCAGCAGTTCGCCCAGTCGGCGGACAGATACGCAGTATTTT. Translating it yields CASSSPSRRTDTQYF.

This clone was seen a handful of times. The DNA for the CDR3 is TGTGCCAGCAGCTTGAGGACGGTCTCCTACGAGCAGTACTTC. Translating gives CASSLRTVSYEQYF. The chain carries TRBV7-2 and TRBJ2-7; the D is unclear. The germline V and J ends were trimmed by 3 bases and 0 bases, with 9 bases remaining between them. CDR1 is SGHTA and CDR2 is FQGNSA in the germline V gene. This CDR3 comprises 14 residues.

This clone was detected only a few times. The CDR3 protein is CASSSTASSYNEQFF. The CDR3 nucleotides are TGCGCCAGCAGCTCGACAGCTAGCTCCTACAATGAGCAGTTCTTC. J is TRBJ2-1 and V is TRBV5-1, with a possible D match to TRBD1 (5 bases). Germline V gene lookup returns CDR1 SGHRS and CDR2 YFSETQ. Deletions cut 3 bases from V and 0 bases from J, with 10 bases between. The CDR3 totals 15 residues.

The genes are TRBV5-1 and TRBJ2-5, with D perhaps matching TRBD2 (6 bases). CDR1 SGHRS and CDR2 YFSETQ come from the germline V gene. Trimming left V 4 bases short and J 5 bases short, with 18 bases between. This CDR3 contains 15 residues. The CDR3 nucleotides are TGCGCCAGCAGCCCGGAGGGCTACCTGAGGGAGACCCAGTACTTC. Its protein is CASSPEGYLRETQYF. Using reference TRBV5-1 and TRBJ2-5 for the parts outside the CDR3, the full variable domain is KAGVTQTPRYLIKTRGQQVTLSCSPISGHRSVSWYQQTPGQGLQFLFEYFSETQRNKGNFPGRFSGRQFSNSRSEMNVSTLELGDSALYLCASSPEGYLRETQYFGPGTRLLVL.

This clone was seen a few times. The chain has TRBV5-4 and TRBJ2-1; 8 nucleotides match TRBD1. CDR3 length: 13 amino acids. V lost 4 bases to trimming and J lost 12 bases; unmatched junction nucleotides: 9. The V gene's germline CDR1 is SGHNT and CDR2 YYREEE (reference sequence). This CDR3 is CASSLQGAEGQFF. CDR3 in DNA: TGTGCCAGCAGCCTCCAGGGGGCAGAGGGGCAGTTCTTC. The full variable domain, rest sourced from reference TRBV5-4 and TRBJ2-1, is ETGVTQSPTHLIKTRGQQVTLRCSSQSGHNTVSWYQQALGQGPQFIFQYYREEENGRGNFPPRFSGLQFPNYSSELNVNALELDDSALYLCASSLQGAEGQFFGPGTRLTVL.

The chain joins TRBV9 to TRBJ2-3; no firm D call. Trimming cost V 0 bases and J 4 bases, with 9 bases left between them. Germline CDR1 reads SGDLS; CDR2 reads YYNGEE. This CDR3 is 14 amino acids long. The CDR3 region has the DNA TGTGCCAGCAGCGTAGATGGATTTTCAGATACGCAGTATTTT. It translates to CASSVDGFSDTQYF.

V is TRBV19 and J is TRBJ1-1; possible D gene TRBD1, 5 bases. Between the trimmed V and J ends, which lost 5 bases and 0 bases, there was a span of 10 bases. CDR1 is LNHDA, CDR2 SQIVND, per germline (reference sequence). This CDR3 region has 14 residues. CDR3 sequence (DNA): TGTGCCAGTAGTTCAGGGACGGTGAACACTGAAGCTTTCTTT. It encodes CASSSGTVNTEAFF.

V and J are TRBV27 and TRBJ2-7, with D perhaps assigned TRBD1 or TRBD2 (5 bases each). CDR1 is MNHEY and CDR2 is SMNVEV in the germline V gene (reference sequence). V gave up 0 bases and J gave up 4 bases, with 13 bases separating them. The CDR3 has 15 residues. The CDR3 here is CASSLSWDLGYEQYF. DNA of the CDR3: TGTGCCAGCAGTTTATCATGGGACCTGGGATACGAGCAGTACTTC.

The rearrangement links TRBV7-9 to TRBJ2-7; 8 positions match TRBD2. V was pared by 5 bases and J by 4 bases, with 7 bases of the junction left unmatched. Germline CDR1 reads SEHNR; CDR2 reads FQNEAQ (reference sequence). The CDR3 covers 14 residues. DNA of the CDR3: TGTGCCAGCAGCCCGGGACTAGAGAAATACGAGCAGTACTTC. Protein: CASSPGLEKYEQYF. The variable domain in full, completed from reference TRBV7-9 and TRBJ2-7, reads DTGVSQNPRHKITKRGQNVTFRCDPISEHNRLYWYRQTLGQGPEFLTYFQNEAQLEKSRLLSDRFSAERPKGSFSTLEIQRTEQGDSAMYLCASSPGLEKYEQYFGPGTRLTVT.

This clone was seen more than once but under ten times. The chain recombines TRBV10-3 with TRBJ2-2; 14 bases are shared with TRBD2. The germline V gene has CDR1 ENHRY and CDR2 SYGVKD. V gave up 6 bases and J gave up 3 bases; unmatched junction bases: 6. The CDR3 runs 17 residues. This chain's CDR3 is CAISAGTSGGHTGELFF. The CDR3 coding sequence is TGTGCCATCAGCGCGGGGACTAGCGGGGGACACACCGGGGAGCTGTTTTTT.

The chain joins TRBV15 to TRBJ2-7, with D possibly being TRBD1 (6 bases). Germline V CDR1 and CDR2: LNHNV, YYDKDF (reference sequence). The CDR3 loop spans 17 amino acids. Trimming cost V 0 bases and J 6 bases, with 21 bases left between them. The CDR3 sequence: CATSRDPSQGLPFEQYF. The CDR3 DNA follows: TGTGCCACCAGCAGAGATCCTTCACAGGGCCTGCCCTTCGAGCAGTACTTC.

J is TRBJ1-4 and V is TRBV9, with 8 bases identical to TRBD1. V gave up 4 bases and J gave up 3 bases; unmatched junction bases: 5. Germline CDR1 SGDLS, CDR2 YYNGEE. The CDR3 is 15 amino acids. This CDR3 reads CASSFQGAANEKLFF. CDR3 bases: TGTGCCAGCAGCTTTCAGGGGGCCGCTAATGAAAAACTGTTTTTT.

This sequence joins TRBV7-2 and TRBJ2-5; 9 nucleotides line up with TRBD2. Germline CDR1 SGHTA, CDR2 FQGNSA. This CDR3 region has 14 residues. The trim removed 5 bases at V and 4 bases at J, leaving 5 bases unmatched. For the CDR3, the DNA is TGTGCCAGCAGCCTCCGGCGGGGGGGAGAGACCCAGTACTTC. It encodes CASSLRRGGETQYF.